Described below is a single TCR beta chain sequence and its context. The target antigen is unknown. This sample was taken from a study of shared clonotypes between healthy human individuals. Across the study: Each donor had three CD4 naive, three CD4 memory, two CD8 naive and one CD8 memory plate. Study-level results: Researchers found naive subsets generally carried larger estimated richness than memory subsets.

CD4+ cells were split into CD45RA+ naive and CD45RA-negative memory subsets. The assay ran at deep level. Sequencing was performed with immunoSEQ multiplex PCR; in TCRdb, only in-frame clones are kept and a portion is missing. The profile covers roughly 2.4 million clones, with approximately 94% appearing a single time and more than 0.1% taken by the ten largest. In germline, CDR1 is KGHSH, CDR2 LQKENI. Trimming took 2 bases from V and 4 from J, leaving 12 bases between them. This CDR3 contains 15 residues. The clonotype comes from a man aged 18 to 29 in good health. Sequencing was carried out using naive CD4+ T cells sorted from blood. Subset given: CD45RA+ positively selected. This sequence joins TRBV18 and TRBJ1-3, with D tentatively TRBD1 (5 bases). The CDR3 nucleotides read TGTGCCAGCTCACCAACGGGAGGGGACGGAAACACCATATATTTT. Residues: CASSPTGGDGNTIYF.